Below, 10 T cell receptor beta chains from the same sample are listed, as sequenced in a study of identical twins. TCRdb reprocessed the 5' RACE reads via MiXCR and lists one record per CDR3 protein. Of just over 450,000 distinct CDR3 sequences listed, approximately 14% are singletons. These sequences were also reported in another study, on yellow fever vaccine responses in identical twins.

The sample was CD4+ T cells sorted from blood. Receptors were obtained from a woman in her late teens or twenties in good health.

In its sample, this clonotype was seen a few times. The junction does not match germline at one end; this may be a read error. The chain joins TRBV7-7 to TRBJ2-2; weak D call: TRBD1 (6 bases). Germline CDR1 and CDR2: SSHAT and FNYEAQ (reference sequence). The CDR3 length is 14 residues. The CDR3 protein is CASSRDIATGELFF. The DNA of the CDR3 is TGTGCTAGCAGCAGGGACATCGCCACCGGGGAGCTGTTTTTT. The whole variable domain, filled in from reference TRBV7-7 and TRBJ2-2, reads GAGVSQSPRYKVTKRGQDVTLRCDPISSHATLYWYQQALGQGPEFLTYFNYEAQPDKSGLPSDRFSAERPEGSISTLTIQRTEQRDSAMYRCASSRDIATGELFFGEGSRLTVL.

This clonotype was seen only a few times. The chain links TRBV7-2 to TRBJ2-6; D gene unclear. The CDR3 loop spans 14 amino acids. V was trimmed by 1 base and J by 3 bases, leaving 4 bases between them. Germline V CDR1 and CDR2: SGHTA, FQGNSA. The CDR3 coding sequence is TGTGCCAGCAGCTTAGATGTTGGGGCCAACGTCCTGACTTTC. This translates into CASSLDVGANVLTF.

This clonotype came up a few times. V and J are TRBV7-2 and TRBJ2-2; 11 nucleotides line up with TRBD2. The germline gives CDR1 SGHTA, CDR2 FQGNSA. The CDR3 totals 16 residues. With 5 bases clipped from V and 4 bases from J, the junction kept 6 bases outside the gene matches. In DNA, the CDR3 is TGTGCCAGCAGCAACCGACTAGCGGGGACCACCGGGGAGCTGTTTTTT. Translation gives CASSNRLAGTTGELFF.

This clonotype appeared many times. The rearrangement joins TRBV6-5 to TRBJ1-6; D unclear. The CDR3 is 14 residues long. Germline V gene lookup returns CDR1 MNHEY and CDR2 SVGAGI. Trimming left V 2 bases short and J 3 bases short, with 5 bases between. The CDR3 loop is CASSYPSYNSPLHF. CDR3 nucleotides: TGTGCCAGCAGTTACCCCAGCTATAATTCACCCCTCCACTTT.

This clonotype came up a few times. CDR3 DNA: TGCAGCGTTGTACTTCGCAGCTACGAGCAGTACTTC. Encoded protein: CSVVLRSYEQYF. The J gene is TRBJ2-7, the V gene TRBV29-1, with no clear D. The CDR3 loop spans 12 amino acids. With 4 bases removed from V and 3 bases from J, the gap between germline ends came to 10 bases. CDR1 and CDR2 from the germline V gene are SQVTM and ANQGSEA.

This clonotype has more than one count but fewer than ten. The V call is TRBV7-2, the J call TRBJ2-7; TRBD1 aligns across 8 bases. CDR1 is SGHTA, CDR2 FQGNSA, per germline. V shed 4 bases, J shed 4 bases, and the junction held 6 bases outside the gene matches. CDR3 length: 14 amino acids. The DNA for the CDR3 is TGTGCCAGCAGCTACCGACAGGGGAGGTACGAGCAGTACTTC. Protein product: CASSYRQGRYEQYF. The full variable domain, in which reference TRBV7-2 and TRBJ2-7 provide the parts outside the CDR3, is GAGVSQSPSNKVTEKGKDVELRCDPISGHTALYWYRQSLGQGLEFLIYFQGNSAPDKSGLPSDRFSAERTGGSVSTLTIQRTQQEDSAVYLCASSYRQGRYEQYFGPGTRLTVT.

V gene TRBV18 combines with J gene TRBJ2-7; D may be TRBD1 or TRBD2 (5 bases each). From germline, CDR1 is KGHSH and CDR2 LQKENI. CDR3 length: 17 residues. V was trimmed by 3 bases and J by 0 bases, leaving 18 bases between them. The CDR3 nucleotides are TGTGCCAGCTCACCGCCTCCCGGGACGACAAGCTCCTACGAGCAGTACTTC. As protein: CASSPPPGTTSSYEQYF.

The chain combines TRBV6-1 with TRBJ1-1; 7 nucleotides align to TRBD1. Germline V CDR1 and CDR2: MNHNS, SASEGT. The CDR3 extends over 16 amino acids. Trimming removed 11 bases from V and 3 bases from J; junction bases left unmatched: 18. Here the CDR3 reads CAVKPPSGGWDTEAFF. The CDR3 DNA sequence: TGTGCCGTGAAACCCCCCTCAGGGGGATGGGACACTGAAGCTTTCTTT.

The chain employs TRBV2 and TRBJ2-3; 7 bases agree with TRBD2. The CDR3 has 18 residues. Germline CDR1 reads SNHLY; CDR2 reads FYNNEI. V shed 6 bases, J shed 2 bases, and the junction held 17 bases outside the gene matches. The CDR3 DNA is TGTGCCAGCAGCGTTTCTAGATCGGGGTGGGACTACACAGATACGCAGTATTTT. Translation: CASSVSRSGWDYTDTQYF. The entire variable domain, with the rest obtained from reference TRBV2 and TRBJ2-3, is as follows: EPEVTQTPSHQVTQMGQEVILRCVPISNHLYFYWYRQILGQKVEFLVSFYNNEISEKSEIFDDQFSVERPDGSNFTLKIRSTKLEDSAMYFCASSVSRSGWDYTDTQYFGPGTRLTVL.

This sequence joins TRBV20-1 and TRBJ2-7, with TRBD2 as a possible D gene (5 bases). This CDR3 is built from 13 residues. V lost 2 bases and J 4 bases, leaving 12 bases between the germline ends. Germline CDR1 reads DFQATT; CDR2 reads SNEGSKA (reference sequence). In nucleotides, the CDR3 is TGCAGTGCTAGACGTGGGAGAGGGTACGAGCAGTACTTC. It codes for CSARRGRGYEQYF.